These T cell receptor beta chains were read from a single sample in a study of PD-1 blockade in mismatch repair-deficient tumors. The protocol was immunoSEQ multiplex PCR, while the TCRdb copy is restricted to in-frame clones and leaves out a portion. The data hold 56,000 or so clones, with 81% observed a single time. Sequenced here: peripheral blood, sampled about 4.5 months after starting pembrolizumab. These receptor sequences come from an adult with mismatch repair-deficient cancer. The CDR3 runs from the conserved cysteine through the conserved F or W. Each record gives: clone size, V gene, D gene, J gene, CDR3 protein, CDR3 DNA. The D gene is left open where the match is weak. Rows may omit the clone size; those that give it use once, few, many or a size class.

>.|TRBV30|TRBD1|TRBJ2-7
CAWKNDGTATYEQYF
TGTGCCTGGAAAAACGACGGGACAGCAACCTACGAGCAGTACTTC
>.|TRBV15|.|TRBJ2-2
CATSRGGPPNTGELFF
TGTGCCACCAGCAGAGGGGGGCCCCCGAACACCGGGGAGCTGTTTTTT
>.|TRBV11-3|TRBD2|TRBJ2-3
CASSLGRSGRGDTQYF
TGTGCCAGCAGCTTAGGACGTAGCGGGAGAGGAGATACGCAGTATTTT
>.|TRBV7-3|.|TRBJ2-1
CASSPVGGINNEQFF
TGTGCCAGCAGCCCCGTGGGCGGGATAAACAATGAGCAGTTCTTC
>once|TRBV2|TRBD2|TRBJ2-2
CASIREGYTGELFF
TGTGCCAGTATACGGGAGGGCTACACCGGGGAGCTGTTTTTT
>.|TRBV5-6|TRBD1|TRBJ1-1
CASSRPTGATTEAFF
TGTGCCAGCAGCCGACCGACAGGGGCGACCACTGAAGCTTTCTTT
>.|TRBV14|TRBD2|TRBJ2-3
CASSQDFAGGLKADTQYF
TGTGCCAGCAGCCAAGATTTCGCGGGGGGACTGAAGGCAGATACGCAGTATTTT
>few|TRBV7-6|TRBD2|TRBJ2-3
CASSYGLAERTDTQYF
TGTGCCAGCAGCTACGGACTAGCGGAGCGCACAGATACGCAGTATTTT
>.|TRBV10-3|.|TRBJ1-5
CAISDYSNQPQHF
TGTGCCATCAGTGACTATAGCAATCAGCCCCAGCATTTT
>.|TRBV9|.|TRBJ2-7
CASSARRDIYEQYF
TGTGCCAGCAGCGCCCGGCGAGACATCTACGAGCAGTACTTC
>once|TRBV7-2|.|TRBJ1-2
CASSFSDSGGYTF
TGTGCCAGCAGCTTTTCGGACTCCGGTGGCTACACCTTC
>.|TRBV12-5|.|TRBJ2-2
CASGSSDGTGELFF
TGTGCTAGTGGTTCATCAGACGGCACCGGGGAGCTGTTTTTT
>few|TRBV11-3|TRBD2|TRBJ2-3
CASSLEDWTSGTDTQYF
TGTGCCAGCAGCTTGGAGGACTGGACTAGCGGCACAGATACGCAGTATTTT
>.|TRBV27|.|TRBJ2-2
CASSFLRGGELFF
TGTGCCAGCAGTTTTCTACGTGGCGGGGAGCTGTTTTTT
>.|TRBV27|.|TRBJ1-1
CASSFREGTEAFF
TGTGCCAGCAGTTTTCGGGAGGGAACTGAAGCTTTCTTT
>.|TRBV5-1|.|TRBJ1-2
CASSSNDRRYGYTF
TGCGCCAGCAGCTCCAATGACCGCCGCTATGGCTACACCTTC
>.|TRBV5-1|TRBD1|TRBJ1-3
CASSLDRGPFGNTIYF
TGCGCCAGCAGCTTGGACAGGGGGCCTTTTGGAAACACCATATATTTT
>.|TRBV25-1|TRBD2|TRBJ2-5
CASSEGTGREVETQYF
TGTGCCAGCAGTGAAGGCACAGGGCGGGAGGTTGAGACCCAGTACTTC
>.|TRBV28|TRBD1|TRBJ1-2
CASRQGAQDYGYTF
TGTGCCAGCAGACAGGGGGCGCAGGACTATGGCTACACCTTC
>.|TRBV10-3|.|TRBJ2-2
CAISDGGGRSTGELFF
TGTGCCATCAGTGATGGTGGGGGGCGTTCCACCGGGGAGCTGTTTTTT
>.|TRBV6-5|.|TRBJ1-2
CASSPLWGADGYTF
TGTGCCAGCAGTCCCCTTTGGGGAGCTGATGGCTACACCTTC
>.|TRBV7-9|TRBD1|TRBJ2-4
CASSPTDRAGDIQYF
TGTGCCAGCAGCCCAACCGACAGGGCCGGGGACATTCAGTACTTC
>.|TRBV9|.|TRBJ2-3
CASSPQIADTQYF
TGTGCCAGCAGCCCCCAGATCGCAGATACGCAGTATTTT